These 20 T cell receptor beta chains share one sample of origin, sequenced in a study of blood T cell repertoires in COVID-19. Assay: immunoSEQ multiplex PCR; the TCRdb copy retains only in-frame clones and omits some. Here the sample spans approximately 200,000 clones, roughly nine tenths being singletons. The specimen was PBMCs or T cells enriched from blood (not recorded which). These receptors came from a woman in her twenties or thirties who had recovered from COVID-19.

The chain joins TRBV7-2 to TRBJ2-1, with TRBD2 matching over 10 bases. This CDR3 comprises 19 residues. Germline V gene lookup returns CDR1 SGHTA and CDR2 FQGNSA. Germline trimming cut 5 bases from V and 1 base from J; bases unmatched to any gene: 14. CDR3 sequence reads: CASSMPSGSGGLSYNEQFF. Here the CDR3 DNA reads TGTGCCAGCAGCATGCCATCAGGTAGCGGGGGGTTGTCCTACAATGAGCAGTTCTTC.

V and J are TRBV11-3 and TRBJ2-2, with D possibly matching TRBD1 (5 bases). CDR1 SGHNT and CDR2 YENEEA come from the germline V gene. Trimming left V 5 bases short and J 5 bases short, with 9 bases between. The CDR3 contains 13 residues. The CDR3 nucleotides read TGTGCCAGCAGCGATGACAGAACCGGGGAGCTGTTTTTT. Protein sequence: CASSDDRTGELFF. The complete variable domain, with remaining parts taken from reference TRBV11-3 and TRBJ2-2, reads EAGVVQSPRYKIIEKKQPVAFWCNPISGHNTLYWYLQNLGQGPELLIRYENEEAVDDSQLPKDRFSAERLKGVDSTLKIQPAELGDSAVYLCASSDDRTGELFFGEGSRLTVL.

This clone was picked up one time. The chain recombines TRBV4-1 with TRBJ2-5; no reliable D call. The CDR3 consists of 13 residues. Germline CDR1 and CDR2: MGHRA and YSYEKL. Trimming removed 0 bases from V and 4 bases from J, with 6 bases in between. The DNA for the CDR3 is TGCGCCAGCAGCCAAGAGGGCTCAGAGACCCAGTACTTC. It encodes CASSQEGSETQYF.

The gene calls are TRBV4-2 and TRBJ1-1; a weak D match, TRBD1 (5 bases). In germline, CDR1 is LGHNA, CDR2 YNFKEQ. V lost 5 bases, J lost 6 bases, and 13 bases lay in between. The CDR3 runs 13 residues. The CDR3, as DNA: TGTGCCAGCAGCAACGGGGGGGGACCTGAAGCTTTCTTT. Its protein product is CASSNGGGPEAFF.

J is TRBJ2-7 and V is TRBV4-3, with D perhaps TRBD1 (6 bases). CDR3 length: 15 amino acids. The germline V gene encodes CDR1 LGHNA and CDR2 YSLEER. V lost 6 bases, J lost 0 bases, and 15 bases lay in between. CDR3 protein: CASSGGGASSYEQYF. The CDR3 DNA is TGCGCCAGCAGTGGGGGCGGAGCAAGCTCCTACGAGCAGTACTTC.

For this clone: Its ends do not fully match the called genes, so a read error is possible. The chain joins TRBV24-1 to TRBJ1-2; 8 nucleotides match TRBD1. The length of the CDR3 is 16 residues. Germline CDR1 and CDR2: KGHDR and SFDVKD. In DNA, the CDR3 is TGTGCCACAAGTGTCTCCCAGGGGGCGGATTCTACTGGCTACACCTTC. Its protein is CATSVSQGADSTGYTF.

The chain is built from TRBV9 and TRBJ2-1, with TRBD1 matching 9 bases. V lost 3 bases and J lost 7; bases outside the gene matches: 8. The CDR3 runs to 15 residues. Germline V lookup: CDR1 SGDLS, CDR2 YYNGEE. The chain's CDR3 is CASSGTGAEGNEQFF. The CDR3 DNA is TGTGCCAGCAGCGGGACAGGGGCCGAGGGGAATGAGCAGTTCTTC.

V is TRBV29-1 and J is TRBJ1-2; TRBD1 agrees at 8 bases. Germline-derived CDR1 and CDR2 are SQVTM and ANQGSEA. Germline trimming cut 5 bases from V and 7 bases from J; bases unmatched to any gene: 6. The CDR3 is made up of 12 amino acids. CDR3 nucleotides: TGCAGCGTTTGGGCAGGGGGCCTTGGCTACACCTTC. Its translation is CSVWAGGLGYTF.

In this sample, this clone turned up a few times. The CDR3 nucleotides are TGTGCCAGCAGCTTGGGCGGGGGTCTCGACTCCTACGAGCAGTACTTC. The encoded protein is CASSLGGGLDSYEQYF. V gene TRBV5-6 combines with J gene TRBJ2-7; 7 positions match TRBD2. Trimming took 0 bases from V and 0 from J; bases not matched to a gene: 6. The CDR3 totals 16 residues. CDR1 is SGHDT and CDR2 is YYEEEE in the germline V gene.

This chain joins TRBV27 and TRBJ1-2; 7 bases match TRBD1. The CDR3 is 14 amino acids. Per germline, CDR1 MNHEY and CDR2 SMNVEV (reference sequence). J was trimmed by 2 bases and V by 6 bases; bases with no gene match: 6. CDR3 sequence reads: CASSYRGANYGYTF. CDR3 DNA: TGTGCCAGCAGCTACAGGGGAGCGAACTATGGCTACACCTTC.

The genes are TRBV6-1 and TRBJ1-2, with a tentative D call TRBD1 (5 bases). Germline CDR1 is MNHNS and CDR2 is SASEGT. Trimming removed 1 base at V and 8 bases at J, with 11 bases between. The CDR3 is made up of 13 amino acids. The CDR3: CASSEGGAGGYTF. In DNA form, the CDR3 reads TGTGCCAGCAGTGAAGGGGGCGCTGGGGGCTACACCTTC.

The chain uses TRBV5-1 and TRBJ2-7, with D possibly matching TRBD1 (6 bases). This CDR3 is built from 13 residues. The ends were cut back, 4 bases at V and 4 bases at J, with 12 bases in the middle. Germline loops: CDR1 SGHRS, CDR2 YFSETQ. The CDR3: CASSRTQGYEQYF. DNA for the CDR3: TGCGCCAGCAGCCGTACACAGGGATACGAGCAGTACTTC.

The V and J genes are TRBV6-1 and TRBJ1-2; D not certain. V shed 4 bases and J shed 0 bases, with 15 bases lying between them. The CDR3 runs to 16 residues. In germline, CDR1 is MNHNS, CDR2 SASEGT. The CDR3 loop is CASSVSRQHPNYGYTF. The CDR3 DNA is TGTGCCAGCAGTGTTTCTAGGCAGCACCCTAACTATGGCTACACCTTC.

This chain links TRBV9 with TRBJ2-1; 10 bases fit TRBD2. CDR1 SGDLS and CDR2 YYNGEE come from the germline V gene. With V trimmed by 2 bases and J by 8 bases, 13 bases remained unmatched. The CDR3 extends over 17 amino acids. The CDR3 bases are TGTGCCAGCAGCGTCGCTACCTTTAGCGGGAGGAGTTATGAGCAGTTCTTC. Protein product: CASSVATFSGRSYEQFF.

V and J are TRBV11-3 and TRBJ2-3, with 8 bases that match TRBD2. In germline, CDR1 is SGHNT, CDR2 YENEEA. The V segment lost 6 bases and the J segment 0 bases; nucleotides outside the gene matches: 8. The CDR3 extends over 16 amino acids. The CDR3 protein is CASSPYSGISTDTQYF. CDR3 in DNA: TGTGCCAGCAGTCCCTATAGCGGGATTAGCACAGATACGCAGTATTTT.

The gene calls are TRBV6-5 and TRBJ1-1; D remains ambiguous. Trimming shortened V by 5 bases and J by 1 base, and 11 bases separated the two germline ends. This CDR3 is built from 14 residues. In germline, CDR1 is MNHEY, CDR2 SVGAGI. CDR3 sequence: CASSRGLPNTEAFF. CDR3 DNA: TGTGCCAGCAGTAGAGGACTGCCGAACACTGAAGCTTTCTTT.

This sequence joins TRBV19 and TRBJ2-1, with D possibly TRBD2 on 5 matching bases. Germline CDR1 LNHDA, CDR2 SQIVND (reference sequence). Trimming left V 4 bases short and J 4 bases short, with 20 bases between. CDR3 length: 17 residues. The CDR3 here is CASSTPSQAVRYNEQFF. DNA for the CDR3: TGTGCCAGTAGTACGCCCTCACAAGCGGTACGGTACAATGAGCAGTTCTTC. Together with reference TRBV19 and TRBJ2-1, the CDR3 gives the full variable domain: DGGITQSPKYLFRKEGQNVTLSCEQNLNHDAMYWYRQDPGQGLRLIYYSQIVNDFQKGDIAEGYSVSREKKESFPLTVTSAQKNPTAFYLCASSTPSQAVRYNEQFFGPGTRLTVL.

This clone was picked up one time. The chain uses TRBV12-5 and TRBJ2-2; D gene uncertain. The CDR3 loop spans 17 amino acids. Germline CDR1 and CDR2: LGHNT and FRNRAP. V was clipped by 0 bases and J by 0 bases, with 11 bases between them. CDR3 nucleotide sequence: TGTGCTAGTGGTTTGGTACTTGCGCCTACGAACACCGGGGAGCTGTTTTTT. Translation gives CASGLVLAPTNTGELFF.

The rearrangement joins TRBV18 to TRBJ1-2; the D is unclear. This CDR3 region has 15 residues. V lost 6 bases and J lost 1, with 15 bases in between. CDR1 and CDR2 (germline): KGHSH, LQKENI. The DNA of the CDR3 is TGTGCCAGCTCGACACCATCTCGTGTTAACTATGGCTACACCTTC. This sequence encodes CASSTPSRVNYGYTF.

The chain carries TRBV9 and TRBJ2-2; 7 bases are shared with TRBD1. The V gene end was trimmed by 5 bases and the J gene end by 3 bases; junction bases not matched to a gene: 7. Looked up from germline, CDR1 is SGDLS and CDR2 is YYNGEE. The CDR3 loop spans 15 amino acids. Here the CDR3 reads CASRPTGADTGELFF. The CDR3 nucleotides are TGTGCCAGCAGACCTACAGGGGCCGACACCGGGGAGCTGTTTTTT. Full variable domain (remainder filled in from reference TRBV9 and TRBJ2-2): DSGVTQTPKHLITATGQRVTLRCSPRSGDLSVYWYQQSLDQGLQFLIQYYNGEERAKGNILERFSAQQFPDLHSELNLSSLELGDSALYFCASRPTGADTGELFFGEGSRLTVL.